This T cell receptor (beta chain) appears in the sequencing data of a study of CD8 T cells in Susac syndrome. CDR1 DFQATT and CDR2 SNEGSKA come from the germline V gene (reference sequence). The CDR3 covers 12 residues. Trimming shortened V by 7 bases and J by 5 bases, and 13 bases separated the two germline ends. Random hexamers were used to reverse transcribe roughly 0.45 to 1 ug of RNA. The TCR beta CDR3 was amplified by immunoSEQ multiplex PCR across 54 Vbeta, 13 Jbeta. From the immunoSEQ multiplex PCR reads, TCRdb called clonotypes with MiXCR, one entry per CDR3 protein. Here the sample spans some 100,000 distinct CDR3 sequences, around 94% being singletons.

The sample consisted of CD4+ T cells from PBMCs. This TCR was sampled from a human donor with multiple sclerosis. This chain links TRBV20-1 with TRBJ2-3; the D gene is possibly TRBD1 (5 bases). The CDR3 DNA sequence: TGCAGTGGCTGGCAGGGTGTAGATACGCAGTATTTT. Protein product: CSGWQGVDTQYF.